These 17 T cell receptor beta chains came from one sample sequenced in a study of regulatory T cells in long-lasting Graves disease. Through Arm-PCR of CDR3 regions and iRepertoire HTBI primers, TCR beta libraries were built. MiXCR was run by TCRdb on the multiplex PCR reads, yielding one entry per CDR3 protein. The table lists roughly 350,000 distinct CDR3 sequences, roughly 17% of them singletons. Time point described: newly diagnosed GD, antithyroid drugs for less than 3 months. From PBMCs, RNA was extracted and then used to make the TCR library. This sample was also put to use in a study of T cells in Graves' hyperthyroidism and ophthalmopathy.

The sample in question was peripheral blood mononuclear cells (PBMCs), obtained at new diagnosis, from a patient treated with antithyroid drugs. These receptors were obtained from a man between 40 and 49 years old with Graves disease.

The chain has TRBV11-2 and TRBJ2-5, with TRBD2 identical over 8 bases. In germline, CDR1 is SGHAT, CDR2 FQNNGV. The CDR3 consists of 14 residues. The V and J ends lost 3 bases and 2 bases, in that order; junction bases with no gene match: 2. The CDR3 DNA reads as TGTGCCAGCAGCTTTAGCGGGAAACAAGAGACCCAGTACTTC. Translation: CASSFSGKQETQYF.

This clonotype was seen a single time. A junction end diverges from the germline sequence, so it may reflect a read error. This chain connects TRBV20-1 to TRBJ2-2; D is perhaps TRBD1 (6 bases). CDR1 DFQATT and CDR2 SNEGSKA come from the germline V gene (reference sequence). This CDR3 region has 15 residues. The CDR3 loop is CSASRGGPNTEELFF. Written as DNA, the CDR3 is TGCAGTGCTAGTCGTGGGGGCCCGAACACCGAGGAGCTGTTTTTT.

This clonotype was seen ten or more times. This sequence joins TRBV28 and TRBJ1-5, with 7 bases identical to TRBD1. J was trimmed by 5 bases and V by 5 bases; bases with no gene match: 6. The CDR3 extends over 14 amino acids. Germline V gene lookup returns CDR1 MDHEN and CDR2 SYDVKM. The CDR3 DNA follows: TGTGCCAGCAGTCCCAGGGGGTTCCATCAGCCCCAGCATTTT. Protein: CASSPRGFHQPQHF.

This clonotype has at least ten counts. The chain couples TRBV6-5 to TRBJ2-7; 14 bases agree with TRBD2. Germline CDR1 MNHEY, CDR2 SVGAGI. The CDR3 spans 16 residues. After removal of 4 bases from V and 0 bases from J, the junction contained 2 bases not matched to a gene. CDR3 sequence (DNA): TGTGCCAGCAGTTGGACTAGCGGGGGGAGCTCCTACGAGCAGTACTTC. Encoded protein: CASSWTSGGSSYEQYF.

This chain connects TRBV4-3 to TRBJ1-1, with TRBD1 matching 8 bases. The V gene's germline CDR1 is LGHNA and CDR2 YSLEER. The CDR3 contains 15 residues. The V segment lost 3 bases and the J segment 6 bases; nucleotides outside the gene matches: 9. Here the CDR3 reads CASSQLGQGSAEAFF. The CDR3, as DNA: TGCGCCAGCAGCCAGCTAGGACAGGGATCGGCTGAAGCTTTCTTT.

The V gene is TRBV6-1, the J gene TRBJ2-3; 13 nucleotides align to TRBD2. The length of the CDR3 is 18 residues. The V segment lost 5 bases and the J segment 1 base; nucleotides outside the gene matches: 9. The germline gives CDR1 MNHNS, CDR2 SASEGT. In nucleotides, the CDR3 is TGTGCCAGCAGTATTACTAGCGGGGGGGCCCGGGGCACAGATACGCAGTATTTT. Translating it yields CASSITSGGARGTDTQYF.

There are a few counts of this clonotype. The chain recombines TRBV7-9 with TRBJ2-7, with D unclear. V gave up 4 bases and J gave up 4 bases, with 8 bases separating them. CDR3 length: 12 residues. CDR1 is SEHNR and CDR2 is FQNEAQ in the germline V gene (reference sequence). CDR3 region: CASSSIQYEQYF. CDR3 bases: TGTGCCAGCAGCTCAATACAATACGAGCAGTACTTC.

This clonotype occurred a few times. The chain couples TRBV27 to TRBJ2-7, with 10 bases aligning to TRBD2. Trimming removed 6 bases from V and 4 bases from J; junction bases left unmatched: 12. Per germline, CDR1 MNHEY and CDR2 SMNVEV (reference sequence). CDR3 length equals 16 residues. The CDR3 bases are TGTGCCAGCAGGAGAGCGGGGGGGCGACAAGGATACGAGCAGTACTTC. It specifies CASRRAGGRQGYEQYF.

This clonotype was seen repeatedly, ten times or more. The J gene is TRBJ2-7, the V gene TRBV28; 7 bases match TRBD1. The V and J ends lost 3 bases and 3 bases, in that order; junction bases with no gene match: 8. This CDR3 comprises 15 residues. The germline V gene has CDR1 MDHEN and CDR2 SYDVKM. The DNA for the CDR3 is TGTGCCAGCAGTTTGGTGGGACAGATGGGCTACGAGCAGTACTTC. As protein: CASSLVGQMGYEQYF. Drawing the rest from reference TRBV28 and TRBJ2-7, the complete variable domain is DVKVTQSSRYLVKRTGEKVFLECVQDMDHENMFWYRQDPGLGLRLIYFSYDVKMKEKGDIPEGYSVSREKKERFSLILESASTNQTSMYLCASSLVGQMGYEQYFGPGTRLTVT.

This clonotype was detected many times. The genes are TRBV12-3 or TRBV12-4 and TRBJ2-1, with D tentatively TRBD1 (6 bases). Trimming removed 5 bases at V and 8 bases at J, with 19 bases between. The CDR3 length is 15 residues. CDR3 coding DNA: TGTGCCAGCAGTAGGCTCCGGGACATATTGGATGAGCAGTTCTTC. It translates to CASSRLRDILDEQFF.

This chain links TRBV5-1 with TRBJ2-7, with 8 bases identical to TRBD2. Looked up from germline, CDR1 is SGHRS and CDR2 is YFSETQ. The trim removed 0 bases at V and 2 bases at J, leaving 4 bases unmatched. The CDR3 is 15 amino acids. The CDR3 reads CASSLGAGAAYEQYF. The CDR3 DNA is TGCGCCAGCAGCTTGGGAGCGGGGGCCGCCTACGAGCAGTACTTC.

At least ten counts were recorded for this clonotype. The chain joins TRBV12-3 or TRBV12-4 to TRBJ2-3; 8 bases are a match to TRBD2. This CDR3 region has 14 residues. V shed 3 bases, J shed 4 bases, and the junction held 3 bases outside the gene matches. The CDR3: CASSFAGGADTQYF. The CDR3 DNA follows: TGTGCCAGCAGTTTCGCGGGGGGCGCAGATACGCAGTATTTT.

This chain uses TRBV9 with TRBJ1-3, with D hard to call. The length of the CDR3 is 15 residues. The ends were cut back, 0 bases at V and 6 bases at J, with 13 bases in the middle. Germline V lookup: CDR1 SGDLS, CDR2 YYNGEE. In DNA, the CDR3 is TGTGCCAGCAGCGTAGGGGTTCTTGGTGAAAACACCATATATTTT. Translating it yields CASSVGVLGENTIYF.

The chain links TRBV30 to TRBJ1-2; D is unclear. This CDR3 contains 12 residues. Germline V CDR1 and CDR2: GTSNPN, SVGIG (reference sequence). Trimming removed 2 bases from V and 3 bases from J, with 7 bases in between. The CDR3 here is CAWSPSYYGYTF. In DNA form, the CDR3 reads TGTGCCTGGAGTCCCAGTTACTATGGCTACACCTTC.

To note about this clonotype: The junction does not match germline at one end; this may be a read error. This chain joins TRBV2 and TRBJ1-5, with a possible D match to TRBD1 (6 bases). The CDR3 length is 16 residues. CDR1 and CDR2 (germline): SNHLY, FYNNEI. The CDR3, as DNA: TGTGCCAACAGGGAGGGATTGTGGATATCCAATCAGCCCCAGCACTTT. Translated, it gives CANREGLWISNQPQHF.

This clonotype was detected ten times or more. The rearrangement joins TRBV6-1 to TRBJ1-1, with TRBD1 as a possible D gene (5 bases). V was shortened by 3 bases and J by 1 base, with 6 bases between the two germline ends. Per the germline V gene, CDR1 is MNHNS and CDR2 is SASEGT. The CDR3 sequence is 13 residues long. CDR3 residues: CASSDQGNTEAFF. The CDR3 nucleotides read TGTGCCAGCAGTGACCAGGGGAACACTGAAGCTTTCTTT.

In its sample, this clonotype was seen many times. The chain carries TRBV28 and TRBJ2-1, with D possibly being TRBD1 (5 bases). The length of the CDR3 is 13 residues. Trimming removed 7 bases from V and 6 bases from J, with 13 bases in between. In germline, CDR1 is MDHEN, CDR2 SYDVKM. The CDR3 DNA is TGTGCCAGCATATGGGGCCCACGCAATGAGCAGTTCTTC. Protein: CASIWGPRNEQFF.